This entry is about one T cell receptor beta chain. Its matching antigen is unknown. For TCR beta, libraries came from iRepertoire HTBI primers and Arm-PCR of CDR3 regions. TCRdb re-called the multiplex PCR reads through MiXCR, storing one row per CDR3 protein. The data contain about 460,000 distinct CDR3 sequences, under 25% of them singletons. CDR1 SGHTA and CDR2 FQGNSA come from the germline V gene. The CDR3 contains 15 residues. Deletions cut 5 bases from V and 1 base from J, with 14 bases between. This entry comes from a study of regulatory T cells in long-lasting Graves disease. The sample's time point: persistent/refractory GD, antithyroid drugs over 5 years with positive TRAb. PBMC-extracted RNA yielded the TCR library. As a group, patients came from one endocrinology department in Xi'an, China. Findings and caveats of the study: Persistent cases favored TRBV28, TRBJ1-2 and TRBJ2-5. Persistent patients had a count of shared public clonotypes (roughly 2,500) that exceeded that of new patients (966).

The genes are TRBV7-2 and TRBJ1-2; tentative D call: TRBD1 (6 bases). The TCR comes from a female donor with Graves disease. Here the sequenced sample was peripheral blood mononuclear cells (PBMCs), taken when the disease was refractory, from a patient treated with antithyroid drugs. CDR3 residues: CASSPIQGNNYGYTF. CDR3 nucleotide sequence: TGTGCCAGCAGCCCTATACAGGGAAATAACTATGGCTACACCTTC. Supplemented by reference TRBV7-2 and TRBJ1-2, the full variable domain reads GAGVSQSPSNKVTEKGKDVELRCDPISGHTALYWYRQSLGQGLEFLIYFQGNSAPDKSGLPSDRFSAERTGGSVSTLTIQRTQQEDSAVYLCASSPIQGNNYGYTFGSGTRLTVV.